This paragraph reports one T cell receptor (beta chain). The antigen it binds to is not known. No qualities accompany the bases; no much larger clone lies one base away. The data stem from a study of cytomegalovirus exposure and HLA in healthy donors (TCRdb year 2017). Background on the whole study: In an earlier analysis of about 560 of the donors, less than 350 Gb of sequence data and just under 120 million unique TCR beta sequences from about 190 million T cells were reported. Of the roughly 390 genotyped donors, roughly 76% were placed in the genetic ancestry cluster associated with self-reported Caucasian donors. Besides the first cohort of roughly 640 subjects, a separate validation cohort made up of roughly 120 different subjects was used. About five DR-DQ haplotypes were treated as single units for association and clustering because of strong linkage in the cohort. To predict cytomegalovirus infection status, the study brought together high-throughput TCR immunosequencing, statistical association of individual TCRs with disease status, and machine learning. Genome-wide SNP genotypes for about 65% of the 666 donors were used in a later genetic analysis, which treated that subset as a discovery cohort. The study used immunosequencing to profile the T cell repertoires of 666 subjects and linked those repertoires to cytomegalovirus serostatus. An early release that covered roughly 600 HLA-typed donors contained 250 to 350 gigabases of sequencing data and approximately 85 million unique TCR sequences. The number of donors typed differed by locus, with about 629-630 for A, B, C, DRB1 and DQB1, roughly 520 for DQA1, about 610 for DPA1, and 450 to 480 for DPB1. Across 398 genotyped donors of the cohort, an average of roughly 250,000 unique TCR beta nucleotide sequences per donor were sequenced, and around 19% of those sequences were non-productive. Class I and class II HLA loci were covered by the typing at four-digit resolution. In an earlier analysis of 500 to 650 of the donors, high-throughput TCR beta sequencing was used to judge whether each TCR beta V gene segment behaved as functional or pseudogenic. Alongside the repertoire data, information on donor age, sex, ethnicity and CMV serostatus was compiled. The later analysis used no new phenotypic data to find candidate immune exposures, relying instead on TCR beta sequences and their occurrence across donors. A later analysis re-examined previously published TCR beta repertoires from roughly 650 donors and added high-resolution HLA genotyping to investigate patterns of TCR occurrence. Every repertoire in the discovery cohort had been generated on one and the same sequencing platform. The study was designed to test whether signatures of past pathogen exposure could be identified by cataloging public T cell receptors. Paper-wide results and their limitations: The cohort was sequenced for TCR beta chains only, and without alpha or paired-chain data the features that could be detected were limited. In a later analysis, 15,000 to 20,000 TCR beta sequences were associated with specific HLA alleles at a false discovery rate of 0.05. A later analysis found that most CMV-associated TCR beta chains appeared HLA-restricted, with HLA associations seemingly driven largely by CMV exposure. The presence/absence analyses assumed that sequencing depth was roughly uniform across donors, and that assumption may not be true. Some 16 rarely observed V segments, including chromosome 9 orphons, were excluded from the earlier analysis of about 600 of the donors because counts were too low. Because HLA typing was missing for some donors at each locus, association tests included only the typed subset. A further reported finding was that TCR beta sequences accurately predicted the HLA-A and HLA-B alleles for most subjects in the first cohort. Strong co-occurrence of HLA alleles, especially DR and DQ, made assigning TCR associations to individual alleles difficult. Several of the top co-occurrence clusters appeared to be linked to parvovirus B19, influenza, CMV and Epstein-Barr virus, according to a later analysis. In the study, some 180 TCR beta chains were listed as associated with cytomegalovirus. In a later genetic analysis, fewer N-insertions in productive TCRs were reported among donors in an Asian-associated ancestry cluster than the roughly 710-donor mean. Some IMGT-functional V segments, including TRBV6-2 and TRBV6-3, could not be distinguished by the 87-base-pair reads and were therefore excluded. In a later analysis, HLA-associated TCR beta chains were found to be more clonally expanded and to have lower generation probabilities than equally common non-associated chains. Correlated functional status among segregating V segments might reflect linkage disequilibrium, but an unknown experimental factor could not be ruled out. Most TCR sequences were observed very rarely across donors, whereas some public TCRs were present in many individuals. A later genetic analysis associated a missense DCLRE1C variant with V-gene and J-gene trimming of TCR beta chains, and an independent cohort replicated the association. A few of the identified cytomegalovirus-associated TCR beta chains were confirmed in vitro to be specific for cytomegalovirus antigens. According to a later analysis, TCR association rates differed among HLA loci, with DRB1 alleles showing the most associated TCRs and HLA-C alleles showing the fewest. The authors suggested that the approach could potentially be generalized to other disease states and immunological phenotypes. The sequencing pipeline was judged likely to have produced a cluster of highly shared sequence variants as a technical artifact. An earlier analysis of approximately 530 of the donors showed that most TCR beta V segments appeared in productive rearrangements either about 87% or about 30% of the time, which broadly matched IMGT annotations. CMV serostatus was the only immune exposure information available for the cohort. The classifier was reported to diagnose cytomegalovirus status with high specificity and sensitivity in both the original cohort and the validation cohort.

The protocol used for the library was the immunoSEQ multiplex PCR assay. A mixture of 60 forward primers for TCR Vbeta segments and 13 reverse primers for TCR Jbeta segments was used in the multiplex PCR. A multiplex PCR assay on genomic DNA amplified the CDR3 region of rearranged TCR beta genes. The amplified TCR beta libraries were sequenced on the Illumina HiSeq System as 87-base-pair reads. As for the authors' bioinformatics: Across the 500 to 850 repertoires, a later analysis counted about 81 million unique TCR beta chains, 9.5 million to 12 million of which were shared by at least two donors. A nearest-neighbor algorithm error-corrected the raw reads and collapsed the reads into unique sequences, merging closely related sequences to remove PCR and sequencing errors. CDR3 sequences were aligned to IMGT reference sequences to assign V, D and J gene segments. Each retained sequence needed at least a six-nucleotide match to both a V gene segment and a J gene segment. Rearrangements were classified as productive when the CDR3 lacked stop codons and remained in frame with V and J, and all other rearrangements were classified as non-productive. CDR3 was defined according to IMGT convention as the region running from the second conserved V-encoded cysteine to the conserved J-encoded phenylalanine. Sequences without an unambiguous match to a single V gene segment were excluded from the earlier analysis of over 500 of the donors. In an earlier analysis of approximately 590 of the donors, V segments were called functional above 56.7% productive rearrangements and were called segregating when the between-donor standard deviation exceeded 5%. To diagnose cytomegalovirus status from the catalog of TCR beta chain sequences, a statistical classification framework was built. In a later analysis, TCR nucleotide sequences were compared against IMGT/GENE-DB human TR gene sequences so that V and J genes could be assigned. In a later analysis, CDR3 sequences and most-parsimonious VDJ recombination scenarios were assigned using the TCRdist pipeline. A later analysis defined each TCR beta chain by its CDR3 amino acid sequence plus V-gene family, and excluded reads lacking a unique V-gene family. In a later analysis, several hundred highly shared, low-generation-probability nucleotide sequences were removed to address suspected cross-contamination and a sequencing artifact. In a later analysis, a clonal expansion index for each public chain was calculated from normalized within-repertoire ranks of inferred template counts. A later analysis computed generation probabilities with a VDJ recombination model fitted to out-of-frame rearrangements, and checked the results against IGoR. In a later analysis, TCR-TCR, TCR-HLA and TCR-CMV co-occurrence was scored with hypergeometric tests, and a repertoire-size bias correction was applied to TCR pairs. False discovery rates were estimated in a later analysis by permuting HLA or CMV assignments 20 times. In a later analysis, co-occurring TCRs were grouped using DBSCAN, and TCRdist sequence similarity was added for clustering within HLA-allele-positive subsets. Repertoires with fewer than 30,000 or more than 120,000 public chains, plus five repertoires with anomalous nucleotide sharing, were excluded from co-occurrence clustering. Not all clones reach the TCRdb copy of this immuneACCESS table, which keeps in-frame sequences only. Checked studies attribute under half of the gap to unresolved V genes and leave the rest unexplained. That table gives V, J and clone size, and the DNA gave D and trimming. The sample table records some 54,000 clones; more than 70% of these occur just once. Less than 7% of the sample is held by the ten biggest clonotypes.

CDR1 SGHDN and CDR2 FVKESK were looked up in the germline V gene. The CDR3 sequence holds 14 residues, the cysteine and phenylalanine included. The CDR3 DNA has 42 bases and is translated from base 1. A distance of 11 bases separates the germline ends of V and J, which lose 5 bases and 1 base respectively. The cohort consisted of 670 or so healthy bone marrow donors. At the time of sampling, all cohort members were nominally healthy, though unrecorded immune exposures were likely present. The donor tested CMV seronegative and was one of the 352 seronegative cohort members. Every donor gave a peripheral blood sample, and the peripheral blood mononuclear cells from that sample were used for TCR beta sequencing. The Qiagen DNeasy Blood Extraction Kit was used to extract genomic DNA from the blood cell samples.

The source is a male donor in good health and CMV-seronegative. This receptor chain uses TRBV14 and TRBJ1-1, with the D gene uncertain. Source material: PBMCs. The nucleotides read TGTGCCAGCAGCTTTCGGACTGAGAACACTGAAGCTTTCTTT. This yields the protein CASSFRTENTEAFF.